Listed here is a single T cell receptor (beta chain). Its specificity is not known. This entry is derived from a study of blood T cells in healthy people across ages. Findings of the study overall: More naive CD4+ cells and higher diversity marked long-lived donors relative to aged donors. Naive and antigen-experienced cells could not be conclusively compared, given unsorted PBMCs.

This CDR3 is built from 11 residues. CDR1 and CDR2 (germline): SQVTM, ANQGSEA. Trimming took 7 bases from V and 0 from J, leaving 3 bases between them. A second about 7 to 12 cycle PCR used barcoded and J-beta primers. TCRdb recomputed calls from the 5' RACE reads with MiXCR, one row per CDR3 protein. The repertoire consists of about 800,000 distinct CDR3 sequences, with more than 20% occurring once and the leading ten covering roughly 3.8%. The same sample was also used in a study of T cells of mothers and their children. That work contributes: At a rate of roughly 1.4 ug per 15 ul, cDNA synthesis received all of the extracted RNA. Per child, approximately 2.9 million TCR beta CDR3 reads were obtained, against over 8 million per mother.

The TCR originated in a boy younger than 18 in good health. The V gene is TRBV29-1, the J gene TRBJ2-2; D is ambiguous. The sequenced sample was blood. CDR3 amino acids: CSASNTGELFF. CDR3 DNA sequence: TGCAGCGCCTCGAACACCGGGGAGCTGTTTTTT.